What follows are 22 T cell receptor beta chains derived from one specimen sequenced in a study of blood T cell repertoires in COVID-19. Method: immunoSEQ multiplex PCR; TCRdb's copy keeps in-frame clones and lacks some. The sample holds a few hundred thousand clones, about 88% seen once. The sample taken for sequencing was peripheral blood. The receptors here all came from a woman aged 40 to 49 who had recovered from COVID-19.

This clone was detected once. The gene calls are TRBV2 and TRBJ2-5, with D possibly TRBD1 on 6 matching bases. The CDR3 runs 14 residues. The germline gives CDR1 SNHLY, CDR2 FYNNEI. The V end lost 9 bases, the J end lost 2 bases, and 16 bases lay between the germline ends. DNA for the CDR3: TGTGCCAGTTCGAGGGTAGGGGGTCAAGAGACCCAGTACTTC. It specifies CASSRVGGQETQYF.

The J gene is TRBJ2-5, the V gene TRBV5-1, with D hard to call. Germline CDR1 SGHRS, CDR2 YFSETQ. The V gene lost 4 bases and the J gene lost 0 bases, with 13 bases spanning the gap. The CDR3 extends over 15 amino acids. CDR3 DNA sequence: TGCGCCAGCAGCCTCCTCGGAGTAAACCAAGAGACCCAGTACTTC. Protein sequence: CASSLLGVNQETQYF. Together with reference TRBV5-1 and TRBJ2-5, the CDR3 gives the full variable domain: KAGVTQTPRYLIKTRGQQVTLSCSPISGHRSVSWYQQTPGQGLQFLFEYFSETQRNKGNFPGRFSGRQFSNSRSEMNVSTLELGDSALYLCASSLLGVNQETQYFGPGTRLLVL.

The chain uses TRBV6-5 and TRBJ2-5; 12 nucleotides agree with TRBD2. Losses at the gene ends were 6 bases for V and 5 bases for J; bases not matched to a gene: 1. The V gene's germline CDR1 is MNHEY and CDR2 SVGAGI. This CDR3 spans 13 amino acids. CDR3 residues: CASRGTSGETQYF. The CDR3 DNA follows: TGTGCCAGCAGGGGGACTAGCGGGGAGACCCAGTACTTC.

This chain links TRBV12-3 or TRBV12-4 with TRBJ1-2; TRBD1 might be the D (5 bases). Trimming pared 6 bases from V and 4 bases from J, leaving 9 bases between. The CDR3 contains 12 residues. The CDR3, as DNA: TGTGCCAGCAGCCAGGGCGGCTATGGCTACACCTTC. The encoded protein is CASSQGGYGYTF.

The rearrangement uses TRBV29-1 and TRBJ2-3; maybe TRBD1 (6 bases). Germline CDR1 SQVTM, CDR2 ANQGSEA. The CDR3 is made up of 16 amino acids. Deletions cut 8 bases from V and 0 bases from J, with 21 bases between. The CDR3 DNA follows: TGCAGCTCAGCTTGGGGGCTTAACCCTAGCACAGATACGCAGTATTTT. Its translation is CSSAWGLNPSTDTQYF.

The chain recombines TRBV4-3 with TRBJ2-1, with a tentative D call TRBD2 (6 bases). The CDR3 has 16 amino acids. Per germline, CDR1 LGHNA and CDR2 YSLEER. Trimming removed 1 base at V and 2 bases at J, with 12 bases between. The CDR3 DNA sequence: TGCGCCAGCAGCCAAGTTGGGGGAGGCCCCTACAATGAGCAGTTCTTC. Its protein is CASSQVGGGPYNEQFF.

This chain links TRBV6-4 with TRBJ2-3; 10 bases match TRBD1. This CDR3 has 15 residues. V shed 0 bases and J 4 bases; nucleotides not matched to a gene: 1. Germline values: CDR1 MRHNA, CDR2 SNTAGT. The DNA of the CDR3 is TGTGCCAGCAGTGACTCCGGGACAGGGGCAGATACGCAGTATTTT. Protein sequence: CASSDSGTGADTQYF.

The CDR3 DNA reads as TGTGCCAGCAGCAACTACGAGCAGTACTTC. It is translated as CASSNYEQYF. The chain joins TRBV28 to TRBJ2-7; D unclear. The CDR3 contains 10 residues. Germline CDR1 reads MDHEN; CDR2 reads SYDVKM. V was trimmed by 6 bases and J by 3 bases, leaving 3 bases between them.

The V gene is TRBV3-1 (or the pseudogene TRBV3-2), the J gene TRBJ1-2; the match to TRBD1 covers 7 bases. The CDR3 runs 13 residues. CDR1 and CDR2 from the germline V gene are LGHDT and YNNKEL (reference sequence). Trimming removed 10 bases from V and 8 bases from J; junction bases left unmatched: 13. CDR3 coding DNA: TGTGCCACCTCACCGGGACAGACGAGGGGCTACACCTTC. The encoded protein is CATSPGQTRGYTF.

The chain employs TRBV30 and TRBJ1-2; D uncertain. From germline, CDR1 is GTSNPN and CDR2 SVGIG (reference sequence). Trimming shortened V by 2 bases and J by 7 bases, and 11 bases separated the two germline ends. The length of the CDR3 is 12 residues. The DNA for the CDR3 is TGTGCCTGGAGTTCCGCGGGTGTTGGCTACACCTTC. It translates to CAWSSAGVGYTF.

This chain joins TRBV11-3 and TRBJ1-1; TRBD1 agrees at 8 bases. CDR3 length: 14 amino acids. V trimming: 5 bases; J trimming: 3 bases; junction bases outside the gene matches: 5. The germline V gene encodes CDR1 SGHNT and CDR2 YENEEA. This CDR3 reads CASSMTGVDTEAFF. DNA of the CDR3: TGTGCCAGCAGCATGACAGGGGTCGACACTGAAGCTTTCTTT.

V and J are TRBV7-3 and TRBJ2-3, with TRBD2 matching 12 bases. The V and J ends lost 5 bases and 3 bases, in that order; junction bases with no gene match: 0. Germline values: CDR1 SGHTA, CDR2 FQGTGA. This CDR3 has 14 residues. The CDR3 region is CASSLAGGTDTQYF. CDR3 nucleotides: TGTGCCAGCAGCCTAGCGGGGGGGACAGATACGCAGTATTTT. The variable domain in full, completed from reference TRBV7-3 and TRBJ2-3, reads GAGVSQTPSNKVTEKGKYVELRCDPISGHTALYWYRQSLGQGPEFLIYFQGTGAADDSGLPNDRFFAVRPEGSVSTLKIQRTERGDSAVYLCASSLAGGTDTQYFGPGTRLTVL.

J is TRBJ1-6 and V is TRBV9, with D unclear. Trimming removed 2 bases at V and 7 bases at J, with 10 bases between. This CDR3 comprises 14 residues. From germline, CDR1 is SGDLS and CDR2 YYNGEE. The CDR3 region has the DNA TGTGCCAGCAGCGTCGGACTCAAGAATTCACCCCTCCACTTT. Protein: CASSVGLKNSPLHF.

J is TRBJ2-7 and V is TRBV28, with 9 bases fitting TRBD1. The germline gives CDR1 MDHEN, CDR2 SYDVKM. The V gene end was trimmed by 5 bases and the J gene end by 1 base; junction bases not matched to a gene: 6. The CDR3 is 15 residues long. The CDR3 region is CASSQLGQGSYEQYF. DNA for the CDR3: TGTGCCAGCAGTCAACTGGGACAGGGTTCCTACGAGCAGTACTTC.

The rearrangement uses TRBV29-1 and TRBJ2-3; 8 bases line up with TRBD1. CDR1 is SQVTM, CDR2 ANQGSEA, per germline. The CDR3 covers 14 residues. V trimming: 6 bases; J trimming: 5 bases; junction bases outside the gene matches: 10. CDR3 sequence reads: CSVPGQGREDTQYF. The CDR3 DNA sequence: TGCAGCGTCCCTGGACAGGGAAGAGAAGATACGCAGTATTTT.

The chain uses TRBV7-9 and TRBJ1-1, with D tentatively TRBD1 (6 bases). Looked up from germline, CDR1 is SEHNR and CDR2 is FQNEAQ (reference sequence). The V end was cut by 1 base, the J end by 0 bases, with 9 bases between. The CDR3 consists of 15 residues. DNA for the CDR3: TGTGCCAGCAGCTTAGAGGACAGAATGAACACTGAAGCTTTCTTT. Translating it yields CASSLEDRMNTEAFF. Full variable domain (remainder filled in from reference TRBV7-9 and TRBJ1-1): DTGVSQNPRHKITKRGQNVTFRCDPISEHNRLYWYRQTLGQGPEFLTYFQNEAQLEKSRLLSDRFSAERPKGSFSTLEIQRTEQGDSAMYLCASSLEDRMNTEAFFGQGTRLTVV.

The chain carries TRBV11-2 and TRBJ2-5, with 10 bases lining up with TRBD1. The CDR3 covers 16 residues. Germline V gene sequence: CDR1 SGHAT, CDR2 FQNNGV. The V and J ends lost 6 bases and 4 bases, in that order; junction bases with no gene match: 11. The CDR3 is CASRPGQGGFGETQYF. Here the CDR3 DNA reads TGTGCCAGCAGACCCGGACAGGGGGGATTTGGAGAGACCCAGTACTTC. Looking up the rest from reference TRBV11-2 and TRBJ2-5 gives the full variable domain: EAGVAQSPRYKIIEKRQSVAFWCNPISGHATLYWYQQILGQGPKLLIQFQNNGVVDDSQLPKDRFSAERLKGVDSTLKIQPAKLEDSAVYLCASRPGQGGFGETQYFGPGTRLLVL.

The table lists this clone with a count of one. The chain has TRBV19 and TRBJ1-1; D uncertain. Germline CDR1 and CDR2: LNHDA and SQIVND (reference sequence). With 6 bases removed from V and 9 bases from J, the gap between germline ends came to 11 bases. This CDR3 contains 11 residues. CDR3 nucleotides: TGTGCCAGTAGGGACTCGAGGCAAGCTTTCTTT. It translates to CASRDSRQAFF.

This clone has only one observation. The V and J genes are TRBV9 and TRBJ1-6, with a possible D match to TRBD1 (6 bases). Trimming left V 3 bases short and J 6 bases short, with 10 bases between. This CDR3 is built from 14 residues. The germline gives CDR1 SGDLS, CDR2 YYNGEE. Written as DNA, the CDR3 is TGTGCCAGCAGCGCGGACAGTGGTAATTCACCCCTCCACTTT. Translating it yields CASSADSGNSPLHF.

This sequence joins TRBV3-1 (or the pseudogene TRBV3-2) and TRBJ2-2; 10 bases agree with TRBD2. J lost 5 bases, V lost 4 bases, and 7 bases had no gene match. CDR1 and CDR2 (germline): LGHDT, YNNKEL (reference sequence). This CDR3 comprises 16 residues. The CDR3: CASSLTSGVTTGELFF. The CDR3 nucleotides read TGTGCCAGCAGCCTTACTAGCGGGGTAACGACCGGGGAGCTGTTTTTT.

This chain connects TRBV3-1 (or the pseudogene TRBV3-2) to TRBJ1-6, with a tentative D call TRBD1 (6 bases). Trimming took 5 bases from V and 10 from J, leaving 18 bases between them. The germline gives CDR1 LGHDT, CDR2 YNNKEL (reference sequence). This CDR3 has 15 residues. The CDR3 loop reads CASSSRSTGKSPLHF. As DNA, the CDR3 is TGTGCCAGCAGCTCCCGAAGCACAGGGAAGTCACCCCTCCACTTT.

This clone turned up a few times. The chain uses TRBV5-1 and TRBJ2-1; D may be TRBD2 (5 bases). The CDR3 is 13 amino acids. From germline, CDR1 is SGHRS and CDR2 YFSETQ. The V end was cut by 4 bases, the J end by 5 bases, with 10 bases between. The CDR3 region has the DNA TGCGCCAGCAGCCCGGAGGCCAACAATGAGCAGTTCTTC. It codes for CASSPEANNEQFF.